This TCR beta chain was recorded in a study of T-cell memory formation after mild COVID-19. Study as a whole: Across donors, TCR clusters were largely donor specific.

Findings and limits, study-wide: Contracting CD4+ clones were located mainly in CM and EM, and CD8+ clones in EMRA.

Each CDR3 protein is one row after TCRdb ran MiXCR on the 5' RACE reads. The sample comprises about 390,000 distinct CDR3 sequences, 16% of which are singletons, and roughly a fifth rests with the top ten. Trimming at V came to 4 bases and at J to 5 bases, leaving 5 bases not matched to a gene. This CDR3 comprises 13 residues. The germline V gene encodes CDR1 SGHAT and CDR2 FQNNGV. With respect to this clonotype: The antigen is not known.

The clonotype originates from a young man who had mild COVID-19 (a few samples of this study predate the infection). Cell type and time point are not known. The V gene is TRBV11-2, the J gene TRBJ2-7, with TRBD2 matching 7 bases. Input material: PBMCs or a T cell subset sorted from them (not recorded which). The CDR3 is CASSSWGGDEQYV. The CDR3 DNA sequence: TGTGCCAGCAGCTCCTGGGGGGGGGACGAGCAGTACGTC.